This T cell receptor (beta chain) was profiled in a study of identifying expanded T cells in peripheral blood. Study results and limitations: Across healthy donors, higher total template counts meant significantly greater approximately two-week count variance.

V was clipped by 4 bases and J by 5 bases; unmatched bases: 14. Germline lookup yields CDR1 SGHTA and CDR2 FQGTGA. This CDR3 has 17 amino acids. This clone appeared once. No antigen is known for it. The data were produced by immunoSEQ multiplex PCR, yet TCRdb's version contains in-frame clones alone and is incomplete. The data show 81,000 or so clones, 80% to 85% seen once. No infections or other immune events were documented during collection. The sample taken for sequencing was blood. This chain links TRBV7-3 with TRBJ2-3; 8 bases agree with TRBD2. The origin of this receptor is a person aged 18 to 75 in good health. The CDR3 here is CASSSRYSGIGGDTQYF. CDR3 DNA: TGTGCCAGCAGCTCTCGGTATAGCGGGATCGGAGGAGATACGCAGTATTTT.